Listed here is a single TCR beta chain. As yet, its antigen is unknown. Germline V lookup: CDR1 SGDLS, CDR2 YYNGEE. The CDR3 extends over 13 amino acids. Trimming removed 2 bases at V and 7 bases at J, with 12 bases between. This record comes from a study of cytomegalovirus exposure and HLA in healthy donors. General study points: Listed as cytomegalovirus-associated were 164 TCR beta chains.

Vbeta (60) and Jbeta (13) primers were used in the PCR. Assay used: immunoSEQ multiplex PCR; TCRdb lists only in-frame clones, some missing. Of around 130,000 clones listed, approximately 8.7% are singletons. The specimen was PBMCs. The rearrangement joins TRBV9 to TRBJ2-5; D unclear. The sequence came from a man between 40 and 49 years old in good health and CMV-seronegative. CDR3 amino acids: CASSVGDFGTQYF. CDR3 DNA sequence: TGTGCCAGCAGCGTCGGTGACTTCGGGACCCAGTACTTC.